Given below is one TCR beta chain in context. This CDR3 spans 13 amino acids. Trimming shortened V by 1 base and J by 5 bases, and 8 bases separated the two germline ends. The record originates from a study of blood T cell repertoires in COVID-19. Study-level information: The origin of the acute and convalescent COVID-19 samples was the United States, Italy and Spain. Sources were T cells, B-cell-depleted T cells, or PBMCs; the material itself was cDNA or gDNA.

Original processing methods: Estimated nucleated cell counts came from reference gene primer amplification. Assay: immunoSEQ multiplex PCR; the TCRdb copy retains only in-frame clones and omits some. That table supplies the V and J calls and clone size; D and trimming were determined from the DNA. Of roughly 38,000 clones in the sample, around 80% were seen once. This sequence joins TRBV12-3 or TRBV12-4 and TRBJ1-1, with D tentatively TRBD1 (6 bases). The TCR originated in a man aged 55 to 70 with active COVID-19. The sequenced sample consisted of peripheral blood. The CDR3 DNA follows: TGTGCCAGCAGTTTAGGGGGGCAAACTGAAGCTTTCTTT. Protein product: CASSLGGQTEAFF.